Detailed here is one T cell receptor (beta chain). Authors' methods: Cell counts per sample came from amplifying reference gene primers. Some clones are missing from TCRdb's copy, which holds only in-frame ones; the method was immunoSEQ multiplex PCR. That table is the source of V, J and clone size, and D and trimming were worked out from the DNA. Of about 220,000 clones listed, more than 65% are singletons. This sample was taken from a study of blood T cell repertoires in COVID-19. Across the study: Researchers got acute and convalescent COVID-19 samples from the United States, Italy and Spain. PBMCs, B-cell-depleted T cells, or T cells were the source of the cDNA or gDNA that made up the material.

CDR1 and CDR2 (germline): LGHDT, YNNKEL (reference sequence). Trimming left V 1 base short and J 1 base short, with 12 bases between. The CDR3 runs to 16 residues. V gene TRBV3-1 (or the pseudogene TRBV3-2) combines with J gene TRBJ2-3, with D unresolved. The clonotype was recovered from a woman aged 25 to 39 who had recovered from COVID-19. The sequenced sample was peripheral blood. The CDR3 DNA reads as TGTGCCAGCAGCCAAGCGCAGGTTCTGGGCACAGATACGCAGTATTTT. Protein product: CASSQAQVLGTDTQYF.